These 23 T cell receptor beta chains originate from one sample sequenced in a study of cytomegalovirus exposure and HLA in healthy donors. The PCR was carried out with 60 Vbeta primers and 13 Jbeta primers. Profiling relied on immunoSEQ multiplex PCR, and the TCRdb table lists in-frame clones only, not all of them. The sample contains 95,000 to 150,000 clones, about 80% of which appear only once. The sample consisted of PBMCs. The source is a woman aged 40 to 50 in good health and CMV-seropositive.

The rearrangement joins TRBV5-1 to TRBJ2-6; 12 bases are a match to TRBD2. This CDR3 contains 17 residues. Germline values: CDR1 SGHRS, CDR2 YFSETQ. V trimming: 0 bases; J trimming: 2 bases; junction bases outside the gene matches: 0. The CDR3 reads CASSLASGGAGANVLTF. The CDR3 DNA reads TGCGCCAGCAGCTTGGCTAGCGGGGGGGCTGGGGCCAACGTCCTGACTTTC.

The chain couples TRBV19 to TRBJ1-6; 7 bases map to TRBD1. The ends lost 7 bases at V and 7 bases at J; junction bases unmatched: 10. Germline CDR1 and CDR2: LNHDA and SQIVND (reference sequence). The CDR3 spans 15 residues. In DNA, the CDR3 is TGTGCCAGTACAAGTTCAGGGACAGAGAATTCACCCCTCCACTTT. Its translation: CASTSSGTENSPLHF.

The rearrangement joins TRBV5-1 to TRBJ2-1; 12 bases line up with TRBD2. Losses at the gene ends were 4 bases for V and 0 bases for J; bases not matched to a gene: 5. In germline, CDR1 is SGHRS, CDR2 YFSETQ. The CDR3 sequence is 17 residues long. The CDR3 bases are TGCGCCAGCAGCCGGACTAGCGGGGAGTTCTCCTACAATGAGCAGTTCTTC. Residues: CASSRTSGEFSYNEQFF.

The genes are TRBV7-9 and TRBJ2-1; 10 positions match TRBD2. CDR3 length equals 16 residues. Germline V gives CDR1 SEHNR, CDR2 FQNEAQ (reference sequence). J gave up 14 bases and V 5 bases, and 18 bases lay outside the gene matches. This CDR3 reads CASSHGAGGPIASKFF. CDR3 nucleotides: TGTGCCAGCAGCCACGGAGCGGGGGGGCCGATCGCGTCAAAGTTCTTC.

The chain uses TRBV4-3 and TRBJ1-5, with a tentative D call TRBD1 (5 bases). Germline V lookup: CDR1 LGHNA, CDR2 YSLEER. Trimming shortened V by 0 bases and J by 0 bases, and 15 bases separated the two germline ends. The CDR3 sequence is 18 residues long. The CDR3 reads CASSQDPQGRDSNQPQHF. In DNA, the CDR3 is TGCGCCAGCAGCCAAGACCCGCAGGGAAGGGATAGCAATCAGCCCCAGCATTTT.

This rearrangement joins TRBV5-6 to TRBJ1-2; D is uncertain. V was pared by 3 bases and J by 4 bases, with 4 bases between. CDR1 is SGHDT and CDR2 is YYEEEE in the germline V gene. The CDR3 extends over 11 amino acids. The CDR3 is CASSSGYGYTF. CDR3 nucleotide sequence: TGTGCCAGCAGCTCAGGCTATGGCTACACCTTC.

V usage is TRBV6-5 and J usage is TRBJ1-2; 10 bases are shared with TRBD1. This CDR3 spans 13 amino acids. V trimming: 5 bases; J trimming: 7 bases; junction bases outside the gene matches: 4. Germline V gene data show CDR1 as MNHEY and CDR2 as SVGAGI. The CDR3 DNA sequence: TGTGCCAGCAGTCGACAGGGGGCCGGTGGCTACACCTTC. This codes for CASSRQGAGGYTF.

A single count supports this clone. This sequence joins TRBV7-9 and TRBJ1-6; D is uncertain. The V gene lost 4 bases and the J gene lost 7 bases, with 11 bases spanning the gap. CDR1 and CDR2 (germline): SEHNR, FQNEAQ (reference sequence). The CDR3 is made up of 14 amino acids. CDR3 in amino acids: CASSSGNNNSPLHF. The CDR3 bases are TGTGCCAGCAGCTCAGGAAACAACAATTCACCCCTCCACTTT.

The J gene is TRBJ2-2, the V gene TRBV9; D unresolved. Trimming removed 0 bases from V and 8 bases from J, with 5 bases in between. CDR3 length: 12 amino acids. In germline, CDR1 is SGDLS, CDR2 YYNGEE. CDR3 amino acids: CASSVGQGELFF. CDR3 coding DNA: TGTGCCAGCAGCGTAGGGCAAGGGGAGCTGTTTTTT.

The chain is built from TRBV18 and TRBJ1-1; a weak D match, TRBD1 (5 bases). Per the germline V gene, CDR1 is KGHSH and CDR2 is LQKENI. V lost 0 bases, J lost 5 bases, and 13 bases lay in between. The CDR3 loop spans 15 amino acids. CDR3 region: CASSPPGGARTEAFF. CDR3 DNA sequence: TGTGCCAGCTCACCACCGGGAGGGGCTAGGACTGAAGCTTTCTTT.

The chain recombines TRBV19 with TRBJ2-7; TRBD1 might be the D (5 bases). The CDR3 extends over 15 amino acids. Trimming removed 4 bases from V and 0 bases from J, with 13 bases in between. Germline CDR1 is LNHDA and CDR2 is SQIVND (reference sequence). For the CDR3, the DNA is TGTGCCAGTAGTACACAGGCCTCGGGCTCCTACGAGCAGTACTTC. It encodes CASSTQASGSYEQYF.

The V gene is TRBV4-2, the J gene TRBJ2-5, with 10 bases identical to TRBD2. The J call may not be correct, given that the DNA end is closer to TRBJ2-7. CDR1 LGHNA and CDR2 YNFKEQ come from the germline V gene. This CDR3 is built from 18 residues. This chain's CDR3 is CASSQGGPGTSAFYEQYF. In DNA, the CDR3 is TGTGCCAGCAGCCAAGGGGGACCCGGGACTAGCGCCTTCTACGAGCAGTACTTC.

This sequence joins TRBV2 and TRBJ2-7; D is possibly TRBD1 (6 bases). Germline-derived CDR1 and CDR2 are SNHLY and FYNNEI. This CDR3 has 14 amino acids. V shed 4 bases and J shed 3 bases, with 13 bases lying between them. The CDR3 DNA follows: TGTGCCAGCAGTGCTCAGGGGAGCAGCTACGAGCAGTACTTC. It translates to CASSAQGSSYEQYF.

The chain combines TRBV5-1 with TRBJ2-1; tentative D call: TRBD2 (6 bases). The length of the CDR3 is 16 residues. Germline CDR1 is SGHRS and CDR2 is YFSETQ. Trimming pared 6 bases from V and 0 bases from J, leaving 16 bases between. The CDR3 protein is CASNWDGGSSYNEQFF. The CDR3 nucleotides are TGCGCCAGCAACTGGGACGGGGGAAGCTCCTACAATGAGCAGTTCTTC.

The chain joins TRBV5-1 to TRBJ1-2; TRBD1 matches 7 bases. The J segment lost 6 bases and the V segment lost 1 base, leaving 6 bases of the junction unmatched. Germline V gene lookup returns CDR1 SGHRS and CDR2 YFSETQ. This CDR3 is built from 14 residues. CDR3 protein: CASSLNQGEDGYTF. The CDR3 DNA sequence: TGCGCCAGCAGCTTGAACCAGGGGGAAGATGGCTACACCTTC.

This chain links TRBV19 with TRBJ2-7; tentative D call: TRBD1 (5 bases). Per the germline V gene, CDR1 is LNHDA and CDR2 is SQIVND (reference sequence). The CDR3 is made up of 17 amino acids. The V end lost 3 bases, the J end lost 2 bases, and 20 bases lay between the germline ends. The CDR3 DNA reads as TGTGCCAGTAGTATTAGGGCTGGATCGGACAAACCCTACGAGCAGTACTTC. Translated: CASSIRAGSDKPYEQYF.

The chain combines TRBV7-8 with TRBJ2-7; D may match TRBD1 or TRBD2 (7 bases each). Between the trimmed V and J ends, which lost 6 bases and 7 bases, there was a span of 16 bases. Germline V lookup: CDR1 SGHVS, CDR2 FQNEAQ. The CDR3 has 13 residues. Here the CDR3 DNA reads TGTGCCAGCAGTTTACAGGGGCGGGGGGAGCAGTACTTC. Amino acids: CASSLQGRGEQYF.

The CDR3 nucleotides read TGTGCCAGCAGTGTCCCCCGTCAGCCCCAGCATTTT. Translation gives CASSVPRQPQHF. The chain joins TRBV25-1 to TRBJ1-5; D not certain. The V and J ends lost 4 bases and 6 bases respectively, with 7 bases between them. This CDR3 is built from 12 residues. CDR1 is MGHDK, CDR2 SYGVNS, per germline.

The gene calls are TRBV12-5 and TRBJ2-7; D is ambiguous. The V and J ends lost 1 base and 2 bases respectively, with 9 bases between them. Per the germline V gene, CDR1 is LGHNT and CDR2 is FRNRAP. This CDR3 spans 14 amino acids. This CDR3 reads CASGLAPPTYEQYF. In DNA form, the CDR3 reads TGTGCTAGTGGTTTGGCCCCCCCTACCTACGAGCAGTACTTC.

This clone was recorded a few times. The chain joins TRBV4-3 to TRBJ2-7; 7 bases are shared with TRBD2. The germline V gene encodes CDR1 LGHNA and CDR2 YSLEER. The CDR3 runs 16 residues. J was trimmed by 2 bases and V by 1 base; bases with no gene match: 8. CDR3 nucleotides: TGCGCCAGCAGCCAAGGAACTAGCGCAAGTCCCTACGAGCAGTACTTC. Encoded protein: CASSQGTSASPYEQYF.

The rearrangement uses TRBV2 and TRBJ2-7, with D possibly matching TRBD1 (6 bases). This CDR3 has 12 residues. V was pared by 3 bases and J by 9 bases, with 12 bases between. Germline V lookup: CDR1 SNHLY, CDR2 FYNNEI. The CDR3 region has the DNA TGTGCCAGCAGTGAGGACAGTACGGTGCAGTACTTC. It is translated as CASSEDSTVQYF.

CDR3 protein: CASTQTGAGSYEQYF. The CDR3 coding sequence is TGTGCCAGTACCCAGACAGGGGCTGGCTCCTACGAGCAGTACTTC. The rearrangement links TRBV19 to TRBJ2-7, with 8 bases that match TRBD1. Germline assignment: CDR1 LNHDA and CDR2 SQIVND (reference sequence). The junction had 8 bases not matched to a gene; V was cut back by 7 bases and J by 0 bases. The CDR3 covers 15 residues.

This chain joins TRBV6-5 and TRBJ1-1; 8 bases are a match to TRBD1. CDR3 length: 13 residues. The trim removed 6 bases at V and 4 bases at J, leaving 4 bases unmatched. The V gene's germline CDR1 is MNHEY and CDR2 SVGAGI. CDR3 residues: CASSLDRGTEAFF. DNA of the CDR3: TGTGCCAGCAGCCTCGACAGGGGCACTGAAGCTTTCTTT.